This T cell receptor beta chain was obtained from a study of T cells after posttransplantation cyclophosphamide. In germline, CDR1 is LNHNV, CDR2 YYDKDF (reference sequence). V dropped 0 bases and J dropped 5; count of bases not matched to a gene: 14. The CDR3 has 19 amino acids. Assay: immunoSEQ multiplex PCR; the TCRdb copy retains only in-frame clones and omits some. Singletons are absent from the sample, which has some 46,000 clones. Regarding this clone: The antigen remains unidentified.

Whole-study results and caveats: Recipient CMV seropositivity and CMV reactivation strongly tracked TRB clonality. Donor-recipient repertoire similarity was low at 1-2 months, rising over year one.

V usage is TRBV15 and J usage is TRBJ2-5; 11 positions agree with TRBD2. Sequencing used PBMCs. The sequence came from a man aged 35 to 55 in good health, CMV-negative, and a related stem cell transplant donor. For the CDR3, the DNA is TGTGCCACCAGCAGAGATCATTGGCTAGCGGGGGGTATCGGGGAGACCCAGTACTTC. This gives the protein CATSRDHWLAGGIGETQYF.